The 26 T cell receptor beta chains below all came from one sample that was sequenced in a study of Graves' ophthalmopathy and Graves' hyperthyroidism. RNA transcripts were the source from which TCR beta CDR3 regions were amplified. Scientists carried out first-round RT-PCR using HTBI primers and then a second-round multiplex PCR. Each CDR3 protein is one row after TCRdb ran MiXCR on the multiplex PCR reads. The profile covers 900,000 to 1,200,000 distinct CDR3 sequences, with about 36% appearing a single time and 11% taken by the ten largest. Sequencing was performed on peripheral blood or thyroid tissue (not recorded which). These receptors all come from an adult man with Graves' hyperthyroidism.

The rearrangement joins TRBV7-6 to TRBJ2-7; D is undetermined. Trimming pared 2 bases from V and 8 bases from J, leaving 10 bases between. The CDR3 sequence is 12 residues long. Germline assignment: CDR1 SGHVS and CDR2 FNYEAQ. Here the CDR3 reads CASSLQDTKQYF. The CDR3 DNA reads as TGTGCCAGCAGCTTACAGGATACGAAGCAGTACTTC.

The chain combines TRBV10-3 with TRBJ1-2; tentatively, D is TRBD1 (6 bases). The germline gives CDR1 ENHRY, CDR2 SYGVKD. With 3 bases removed from V and 8 bases from J, the gap between germline ends came to 22 bases. CDR3 length: 16 amino acids. CDR3 loop: CAISEAKNKGVGGYTF. DNA of the CDR3: TGTGCCATCAGTGAAGCTAAAAACAAGGGGGTCGGCGGCTACACCTTC.

This clonotype was observed a few times. Mismatch with germline at one junction end may stem from a read error. The CDR3, as DNA: TGCGCCAGCAGCCAAGATTTGACAGGGCTGTTCCAAGAGACCCAGTACTTC. Residues: CASSQDLTGLFQETQYF. The V and J genes are TRBV7-4 and TRBJ2-5; 7 nucleotides line up with TRBD1. The CDR3 length is 17 residues. Germline V gives CDR1 SGHVT, CDR2 SQSDAQ.

CDR3 DNA: TGCAGTGCTAGAGTTTCAGGGACAGCTGCCCTTCAGCCCCAGCATTTT. Its translation is CSARVSGTAALQPQHF. This chain joins TRBV20-1 and TRBJ1-5, with 7 bases identical to TRBD1. CDR1 is DFQATT, CDR2 SNEGSKA, per germline (reference sequence). The CDR3 extends over 16 amino acids. V trimming: 1 base; J trimming: 6 bases; junction bases outside the gene matches: 12.

The V call is TRBV29-1, the J call TRBJ1-2, with 8 positions matching TRBD1. Germline values: CDR1 SQVTM, CDR2 ANQGSEA. The CDR3 contains 14 residues. V dropped 1 base and J dropped 5; count of bases not matched to a gene: 6. The CDR3 is CSVEGAGQAYGYTF. CDR3 bases: TGCAGCGTTGAAGGCGCGGGACAGGCTTATGGCTACACCTTC.

The chain joins TRBV7-3 to TRBJ1-4, with D unclear. The V gene lost 6 bases and the J gene lost 6 bases, with 11 bases spanning the gap. The length of the CDR3 is 13 residues. The germline gives CDR1 SGHTA, CDR2 FQGTGA. The CDR3, as DNA: TGTGCCAGCAGAACCGGCGTGGATGAAAAACTGTTTTTT. As protein: CASRTGVDEKLFF. Together with reference TRBV7-3 and TRBJ1-4, the CDR3 gives the full variable domain: GAGVSQTPSNKVTEKGKYVELRCDPISGHTALYWYRQSLGQGPEFLIYFQGTGAADDSGLPNDRFFAVRPEGSVSTLKIQRTERGDSAVYLCASRTGVDEKLFFGSGTQLSVL.

About this clonotype itself: The germline gene is not matched at one end of the junction; a read error may be the cause. CDR3 in DNA: TGTGCCACCGCTACAGGGGACAACGTCCTGACTTTC. The encoded protein is CATATGDNVLTF. The chain recombines TRBV10-3 with TRBJ2-6; TRBD1 agrees at 7 bases. Per the germline V gene, CDR1 is ENHRY and CDR2 is SYGVKD. This CDR3 spans 12 amino acids.

This chain uses TRBV25-1 with TRBJ2-5; 9 bases fit TRBD1. Germline assignment: CDR1 MGHDK and CDR2 SYGVNS. The CDR3 covers 15 residues. Unmatched junction bases numbered 7, after V lost 3 bases and J lost 5 bases. The CDR3 bases are TGTGCCAGCAGTGACGACCCGACAGGGGGGGAGACCCAGTACTTC. The encoded protein is CASSDDPTGGETQYF.

About this clonotype itself: A read error is likely, as this CDR3 ends without the conserved phenylalanine or tryptophan. The limits of the CDR3 on the DNA are not certain, so only TCRdb's listed CDR3 is given. V usage is TRBV24-1 and J usage is TRBJ2-6. From its first to its last residue, the CDR3 has 10 amino acids. Germline V gene data show CDR1 as KGHDR and CDR2 as SFDVKD. CDR3 amino acids: CATSANSPTS.

This chain connects TRBV19 to TRBJ1-1; D is unresolved. Trimming stripped 0 bases from V and 1 base from J, with 9 bases between. The CDR3 covers 15 residues. In germline, CDR1 is LNHDA, CDR2 SQIVND (reference sequence). The CDR3 loop reads CASSIEPNGNTEAFF. The CDR3 nucleotides read TGTGCCAGTAGTATAGAACCCAACGGGAACACTGAAGCTTTCTTT.

This clonotype occurred many times. The gene calls are TRBV11-3 and TRBJ1-2; D unclear. The length of the CDR3 is 11 residues. Germline V gene lookup returns CDR1 SGHNT and CDR2 YENEEA. Trimming took off 3 bases at V and 9 bases at J, with 8 bases between the two ends. The CDR3 DNA reads TGTGCCAGCAGCTTCCCGGGTTGCTACACCTTC. Protein product: CASSFPGCYTF.

This clonotype appeared many times. Written as DNA, the CDR3 is TGTGCCAGCAGCTCCGGCGTACTAGCCCTTCAAGAGACCCAGTACTTC. This encodes CASSSGVLALQETQYF. V usage is TRBV7-9 and J usage is TRBJ2-5, with D possibly matching TRBD2 (6 bases). Germline V CDR1 and CDR2: SEHNR, FQNEAQ (reference sequence). The CDR3 is made up of 16 amino acids. V lost 4 bases and J 2 bases, leaving 17 bases between the germline ends.

This clonotype was recorded many times. V usage is TRBV9 and J usage is TRBJ1-6, with 7 nucleotides matching TRBD1. With V trimmed by 7 bases and J by 0 bases, 10 bases remained unmatched. The CDR3 covers 17 residues. Looked up from germline, CDR1 is SGDLS and CDR2 is YYNGEE. The CDR3 is CASSPGGQSSYNSPLHF. The DNA of the CDR3 is TGTGCCAGCTCACCGGGGGGACAGAGCTCCTATAATTCACCCCTCCACTTT.

V gene TRBV24-1 combines with J gene TRBJ1-2, with D perhaps matching TRBD1 (5 bases). In germline, CDR1 is KGHDR, CDR2 SFDVKD. V lost 4 bases and J 6 bases, leaving 20 bases between the germline ends. The CDR3 has 16 residues. For the CDR3, the DNA is TGTGCCACCAGTGACCCTACGGGGCCCGAGCGGAATGGCTACACCTTC. This sequence encodes CATSDPTGPERNGYTF.

In this sample, this clonotype turned up once. This chain connects TRBV29-1 to TRBJ2-5, with D tentatively TRBD1 or TRBD2 (6 bases each). V was clipped by 4 bases and J by 5 bases, with 14 bases between them. CDR1 and CDR2 from the germline V gene are SQVTM and ANQGSEA. This CDR3 has 13 residues. This CDR3 is CSVGGMGAETQYF. CDR3 coding DNA: TGCAGCGTTGGCGGGATGGGGGCGGAGACCCAGTACTTC.

This clonotype appeared many times. The chain is built from TRBV12-3 or TRBV12-4 and TRBJ2-5; 7 nucleotides align to TRBD2. V shed 1 base, J shed 4 bases, and the junction held 6 bases outside the gene matches. The length of the CDR3 is 15 residues. CDR3 DNA: TGTGCCAGCAGTTTAGTGGCTAGCGGCGTAGAGACCCAGTACTTC. This gives the protein CASSLVASGVETQYF.

The genes are TRBV10-2 and TRBJ2-5; 13 bases are shared with TRBD2. Trimming took 1 base from V and 2 from J; bases not matched to a gene: 13. The CDR3 covers 20 residues. Germline V gene data show CDR1 as WSHSY and CDR2 as SAAADI. CDR3 in amino acids: CASSELGLAGNRALQETQYF. Here the CDR3 DNA reads TGCGCCAGCAGTGAGTTGGGACTAGCGGGGAATCGGGCCCTACAAGAGACCCAGTACTTC.

This clonotype was picked up many times. The chain carries TRBV5-1 and TRBJ1-1; 7 bases fit TRBD1. This CDR3 contains 15 residues. V was clipped by 3 bases and J by 0 bases; unmatched bases: 5. CDR1 SGHRS and CDR2 YFSETQ come from the germline V gene. The CDR3 region has the DNA TGCGCCAGCAGCTGGATGGACAGGTTGAACACTGAAGCTTTCTTT. This gives the protein CASSWMDRLNTEAFF.

Many counts were recorded for this clonotype. The chain employs TRBV7-9 and TRBJ1-2; D call uncertain. This CDR3 region has 13 residues. V was trimmed by 1 base and J by 8 bases, leaving 11 bases between them. Germline values: CDR1 SEHNR, CDR2 FQNEAQ (reference sequence). CDR3 sequence (DNA): TGTGCCAGCAGCTTAGGTGTAGGGAACGGCTACACCTTC. This gives the protein CASSLGVGNGYTF.

The count of this clonotype is one. A much larger clone sits a single nucleotide away, making a read error possible. The chain is built from TRBV5-1 and TRBJ1-1; D perhaps matches TRBD1 (6 bases). Germline V gives CDR1 SGHRS, CDR2 YFSETQ. This CDR3 spans 17 amino acids. Deletions cut 3 bases from V and 5 bases from J, with 23 bases between. The DNA for the CDR3 is TGCGCCAGCAGCTCAAAAAACACAGGGCACGTGTTAACTGAAGCTTTCTTT. It codes for CASSSKNTGHVLTEAFF.

The CDR3 reads CASSEYLADTQYF. DNA for the CDR3: TGTGCCAGCAGTGAATATTTAGCAGATACGCAGTATTTT. The chain recombines TRBV25-1 with TRBJ2-3; no definite D call. The CDR3 has 13 amino acids. Trimming took off 0 bases at V and 4 bases at J, with 5 bases between the two ends. Germline loops: CDR1 MGHDK, CDR2 SYGVNS.

The chain couples TRBV6-5 to TRBJ1-2; the D is unclear. The germline V and J ends were trimmed by 7 bases and 4 bases, with 10 bases remaining between them. From germline, CDR1 is MNHEY and CDR2 SVGAGI. The CDR3 has 12 residues. The CDR3 here is CASIGSGYGYTF. In DNA, the CDR3 is TGTGCCAGCATAGGCTCGGGCTATGGCTACACCTTC.

In its sample, this clonotype was seen many times. The rearrangement joins TRBV4-2 to TRBJ1-5; unclear D gene. The V end lost 4 bases, the J end lost 4 bases, and 8 bases lay between the germline ends. The CDR3 contains 13 residues. The germline gives CDR1 LGHNA, CDR2 YNFKEQ. The CDR3 DNA follows: TGTGCCAGCAGCCCTACAAGAAATCAGCCCCAGCATTTT. This gives the protein CASSPTRNQPQHF.

Comments on this clonotype: This is likely a read error, given that the CDR3 carries no conserved phenylalanine or tryptophan at its end. The DNA is omitted, as the CDR3 cannot be located on it reliably, and the CDR3 follows TCRdb's listing. The rearrangement links TRBV5-1 to TRBJ2-6; the DNA was not compared with TRBD2, the D call given in the table. The CDR3 totals 9 residues, both ends included. Looked up from germline, CDR1 is SGHRS and CDR2 is YFSETQ. CDR3 residues: CASKSGSNT.

The J gene is TRBJ2-5, the V gene TRBV27; 7 nucleotides line up with TRBD1. Trimming cost V 3 bases and J 5 bases; bases outside gene matches: 6. CDR3 length equals 14 residues. Germline lookup yields CDR1 MNHEY and CDR2 SMNVEV (reference sequence). The CDR3 protein is CASSFDRVGETQYF. In DNA form, the CDR3 reads TGTGCCAGCAGTTTCGACAGGGTTGGCGAGACCCAGTACTTC.

This clonotype was seen ten or more times. The CDR3 region is CAIPGYTF. In DNA, the CDR3 is TGTGCCATCCCCGGCTACACCTTC. The chain employs TRBV6-1 and TRBJ1-2; D uncertain. V shed 10 bases and J shed 8 bases, with 5 bases lying between them. Germline loops: CDR1 MNHNS, CDR2 SASEGT. The CDR3 consists of 8 residues.